One T cell receptor beta chain is described in this entry. This clonotype was detected ten times or more. No antigen is known for it. No clone much larger than this one lies a single base away; base qualities are absent. The record originates from a study of T-cell reconstitution after alpha-beta-depleted transplantation in children (dated by TCRdb to 2016 to 2017). At the level of the whole study: T-cell immune reconstitution after TCRalphabeta/CD19-depleted allogeneic hematopoietic cell transplantation in children was quantitatively tracked in the study by means of TCR repertoire profiling.

General findings and caveats noted by the study authors: The high TCRbeta diversity at day 60 in some patients was ascribed to recipient T cells and intrathymic progenitors that had survived conditioning. The apparently early recovery of alphabetaT-cell counts about two months after transplant reportedly depended on only several hundred rapidly expanded clones that came from non-depleted graft cells. Hyperexpanded clone frequencies declined over subsequent months; after one year, T-cell counts and TCRbeta diversity were mostly attributed to newly produced T cells.

Read against the paper, the sample's treatment or condition label means: allogeneic hematopoietic cell transplantation with graft depleted of TCRalphabeta T cells and CD19 B cells. Transplant recipients were children who received TCRalphabeta/CD19-depleted allogeneic hematopoietic cell grafts. Library preparation employed PCR. Sequencing was performed on an Illumina HiSeq 2500. TCR libraries were prepared with molecular barcoding, using unique molecular identifiers to normalize TCRbeta repertoire quantification. In TCRdb, the public reads were trimmed at Q25 with fastp and aligned with MiXCR, with productive beta chains retained. Records with the same CDR3 protein are collapsed into one entry carrying the most frequent genes and DNA. The table for this sample lists some 600,000 distinct CDR3 sequences; 10% to 15% of them were counted only once. Together, the top ten hold about 2.2% of the sample.

This clonotype was obtained from a male patient younger than 18 who had a stem cell transplant for acute myeloid leukemia, so the T cells may come from the graft donor. Source: PBMCs, mostly from graft donor cells, taken 360 days after TCRalphabeta/CD19-depleted stem cell transplant.

This receptor carries the CDR3 CSVPEEGSATDTQYF. The nucleotide sequence is given as TGCAGCGTGCCAGAGGAAGGGTCCGCAACAGATACGCAGTATTTT. This chain is built from TRBV29-1 and TRBJ2-3, with the D gene not clear enough to name. The CDR3 covers 15 residues, taking in both the cysteine and the phenylalanine. Here the CDR3 DNA is all that survives: 45 bases in frame from base 1. According to the germline V gene, CDR1 reads SQVTM and CDR2 reads ANQGSEA. V was cut back by 6 bases and J by 3 bases, leaving a gap of 19 bases between them.